The rows below give T cell receptor beta chains drawn from one sample of a study of tumor-infiltrating lymphocytes in primary liver carcinoma. TCRdb reanalysed the multiplex PCR reads using MiXCR and keeps one entry per CDR3 protein. The table shows more than 70,000 distinct CDR3 sequences, with over 60% occurring only once. Sequenced material: liver tumor tissue from sampling region 1. The receptors originated from a man aged 40-49 years with primary liver carcinoma and hepatitis B virus infection. Each CDR3 is given with its conserved first and last residue. D genes are given only for firm matches. Clone size is given for some rows only: seen once, a few or many times, or a class if the clone is expanded.

>-|TRBJ2-2|-|TRBV6-6
TGTGCCAGCATTTACCGAGCGACCGGGGAGCTGTTTTTT
CASIYRATGELFF
>once|TRBJ2-1|-|TRBV6-2/TRBV6-3
TGTGTCAACAGTTGGGGTAATGAGCAGTTCTTC
CVNSWGNEQFF
>-|TRBJ2-1|-|TRBV6-1
TGTGCCAGCACTCGACTGAATGAGCAGCTCTTC
CASTRLNEQLF
>once|TRBJ2-2|-|TRBV7-9
TGTACCAGCAGCTTTGGCGGGGCTACTACCGGGGAGCTGTTTTTT
CTSSFGGATTGELFF
>-|TRBJ2-3|-|TRBV29-1
TGCATCGTTGAAGATACTAGCATAGATACGCAGTATTTT
CIVEDTSIDTQYF
>many|TRBJ2-3|TRBD1|TRBV10-1
TGCGCCAGCAGTTCGGACAGGGGGCAAGATACGCAGTATTTT
CASSSDRGQDTQYF
>-|TRBJ2-5|-|TRBV11-2
TGTGTCAGCAGCTTAGATATGGAACTAGGGGGACAAGAGACCCAGTACTTC
CVSSLDMELGGQETQYF
>-|TRBJ2-7|TRBD2|TRBV2
TGTGCCAGCAGTCGAGGGGGACTAGCGTCCTACAAGCAGTATTTC
CASSRGGLASYKQYF
>once|TRBJ2-6|TRBD2|TRBV11-2
TGTGCCAGCAACCACTTTCCAGCGGGAAGCTCTGGGGCCAACGTCCTGACTTTC
CASNHFPAGSSGANVLTF
>-|TRBJ2-2|-|TRBV4-1
TGCGCCAGCAGCCCCTCCACCGCGGCTGGGGAGCTGTCTTTT
CASSPSTAAGELSF
>many|TRBJ1-5|-|TRBV30
TGTGCCTCGGGAACAGCGGGAGTTTCCGATAGCAATCAGCCCCAGCATTTT
CASGTAGVSDSNQPQHF
>once|TRBJ1-1|-|TRBV10-3
TGTGCCATGCGACCGACAGGAGGCGGACCTGAAGCTCTCTTT
CAMRPTGGGPEALF
>-|TRBJ1-4|TRBD1|TRBV12-3/TRBV12-4
TGTACCAGCAGGCGGGGACAGGCTAATGAAAAACTGCTTTTT
CTSRRGQANEKLLF
>-|TRBJ2-7|TRBD2|TRBV20-1
TGCAATGCTAGTCTGGCGGGAGGGCTCAACGAGCAGTACTTC
CNASLAGGLNEQYF
>-|TRBJ1-1|-|TRBV10-2
TGCGCCAGTAGTGGGTCGAATGGAGATGAAGCTTTCTTT
CASSGSNGDEAFF
>once|TRBJ1-5|-|TRBV5-5
TGTGCCAGCAGCTTGATGGGGGGCTACAATCAGCCCCAGCATTTT
CASSLMGGYNQPQHF
>many|TRBJ1-6|-|TRBV21-1
TGTGCCAGCAGCAAAGAAGGGCAGGCTACCCTAAAAAATTCACCCCTCCACTTT
CASSKEGQATLKNSPLHF
>-|TRBJ2-1|-|TRBV4-1
TGCGCCGGCAGCCGAGATCAGGGGAGACTTCGAAACAATGAGCAGTTCTTC
CAGSRDQGRLRNNEQFF
>-|TRBJ2-2|TRBD2|TRBV11-2
TGCGCCAGCAGCTCATTGGCGCTAGCGGGAACCGGGGAGCTGTTTTTT
CASSSLALAGTGELFF
>-|TRBJ1-1|-|TRBV30
TGTGCCCGGAACCGCTGTGCACTTGAAGCTTTCTTT
CARNRCALEAFF
>-|TRBJ1-1|-|TRBV28
TGTGCCAGCAGCTCGACCCATCTTGAAGCTTTCTTT
CASSSTHLEAFF
>-|TRBJ1-4|TRBD1|TRBV10-3
TGTGCTATCAATGGTGCAGGGGGTGGTGAAAAACTGTTTTTT
CAINGAGGGEKLFF
>few|TRBJ2-3|-|TRBV11-2
TGTGCCAGCAGCTTAGCTCCTTGGGGGGAAAGGACAGATACGCAGTATTTT
CASSLAPWGERTDTQYF
>many|TRBJ2-2|-|TRBV10-3
TGTGCCATCAGTGACCTTAGCGTGGGGAACACCGGGGAGCTGTTTTTT
CAISDLSVGNTGELFF
>-|TRBJ2-1|TRBD2|TRBV29-1
TGCAGCGCACCGAGAGGCGGGGGGCAGTTCTTC
CSAPRGGGQFF
>-|TRBJ2-1|-|TRBV29-1
TGCAGCGGATTGCCAGGAGAGGCTGTGGATGAGCAGTTCTTC
CSGLPGEAVDEQFF
>few|TRBJ2-7|-|TRBV18
TGTGCCAGCTCACCAGGATCGAAAAACGAGCAGTACTTC
CASSPGSKNEQYF
>-|TRBJ2-7|-|TRBV11-2
TGTGCCATCAACCCGGGGGACTACGAGCAGTACTTC
CAINPGDYEQYF
>-|TRBJ2-3|-|TRBV7-9
TGTACCAGCAGCTTAAAACGGCAGGGTCTCACTAGCACAGTTACGCAGTATTTT
CTSSLKRQGLTSTVTQYF
>many|TRBJ2-1|TRBD2|TRBV12-3/TRBV12-4
TGTGCCAGCAGTTGGGTAGCGGGCTACAATGAGCAGTTCTTC
CASSWVAGYNEQFF
>-|TRBJ2-1|-|TRBV10-3
TGTGCCATCAGTCCTGGGACGGCTGGGCAGTTCTTC
CAISPGTAGQFF
>-|TRBJ2-2|-|TRBV4-1
TGCGCCAGCAGCCATTCGATAGGGCCAACCGGGGAGCTGTCTTTT
CASSHSIGPTGELSF
>-|TRBJ2-4|-|TRBV28
TGTGCCAGCAGTTTAGCTTCCGGGCCAGTCAAAAACATTCAGTACTTC
CASSLASGPVKNIQYF
>-|TRBJ1-3|TRBD1|TRBV29-1
TGCAGTGTTGGGGACAGAGGAAACACCATATATTTT
CSVGDRGNTIYF
>-|TRBJ2-1|-|TRBV7-9
TGTGCCAGCAGCTCTGGGTACAATGAGCAGTTCTTC
CASSSGYNEQFF
>few|TRBJ2-3|-|TRBV2
TGTGCCAGCACAACATTAGGGGATACGCAGTATTTT
CASTTLGDTQYF
>-|TRBJ2-2|TRBD2|TRBV6-1
TGTGCCAGCAACTCCCACAAGCGGGAGTCCGGGGAGCTATTTTTT
CASNSHKRESGELFF
>-|TRBJ2-7|-|TRBV11-2
TGTGCCGGCAGCATAAATGATGCATATGAGCAGTACTTC
CAGSINDAYEQYF
>-|TRBJ2-2|-|TRBV29-1
TGCAGCGTTGAATTGCCTTCCCATCGGGAGCTGTTTTTT
CSVELPSHRELFF
>-|TRBJ2-7|-|TRBV12-3/TRBV12-4
TGTGCCAGCAGTTCCTCCAAGGGAGAGCAGTACTTC
CASSSSKGEQYF
>once|TRBJ2-7|TRBD1|TRBV12-3/TRBV12-4
TGTGCCAGCACTCTTACGGGACAGAGTTTCTACGAGCAGTACTTC
CASTLTGQSFYEQYF
>many|TRBJ1-1|-|TRBV1
TGCACCAGCAGCCCGGGGACTGAAGCTTTCTTT
CTSSPGTEAFF
>once|TRBJ2-7|-|TRBV5-4
TGTGCCAGCAGCTCCTCGCCGGACACGTTCGGCGGGCAGTACTTC
CASSSSPDTFGGQYF
>-|TRBJ2-1|TRBD1|TRBV19
TGTGCCAATAATATCGGACAGGGGGCGGTTCACAATGAGCAGTTCTTC
CANNIGQGAVHNEQFF
>few|TRBJ2-7|-|TRBV10-3
TGTGCCGTCAGTGAGTCCCAGTACGAACAGTACTTC
CAVSESQYEQYF
>-|TRBJ2-5|-|TRBV11-2
TGTGCCAGCGGCTTAGGGGGTAGCGGCCCGGGGGTGACCCAGTACTTC
CASGLGGSGPGVTQYF